Below, 2 T cell receptor beta chains from the same sample are listed, as sequenced in a study of blood T cell repertoires in COVID-19 (dated by TCRdb to 2018 to 2021). The library was built by means of the immunoSEQ multiplex PCR assay. TCRdb took this table from immuneACCESS and kept in-frame rearrangements with V and J called. Such tables lack part of the clones; where checked against another copy, unresolved V genes explain under half of the gap, and the rest is unexplained. Recorded for this sample are 200,000 to 300,000 clones; 86% of them occurred a single time. Together, the top ten hold 1.5% to 2% of the sample. The sequenced sample consisted of peripheral blood. These receptors all stem from a man aged 30 to 45 with active or convalescent COVID-19.

This chain uses TRBV4-1 with TRBJ2-2, with 7 nucleotides matching TRBD2. J lost 0 bases, V lost 1 base, and 2 bases had no gene match. The CDR3 has 16 amino acids. In germline, CDR1 is MGHRA, CDR2 YSYEKL. DNA for the CDR3: TGCGCCAGCAGCCAAGTTCGGGGGGCGAACACCGGGGAGCTGTTTTTT. Residues: CASSQVRGANTGELFF.

The V gene is TRBV12-3 or TRBV12-4, the J gene TRBJ2-1; TRBD2 matches 11 bases. The length of the CDR3 is 13 residues. V trimming: 4 bases; J trimming: 10 bases; junction bases outside the gene matches: 3. The CDR3 DNA follows: TGTGCCAGCAGTTCAGGACTAGCGGGCGAGCAGTTCTTC. This translates into CASSSGLAGEQFF.